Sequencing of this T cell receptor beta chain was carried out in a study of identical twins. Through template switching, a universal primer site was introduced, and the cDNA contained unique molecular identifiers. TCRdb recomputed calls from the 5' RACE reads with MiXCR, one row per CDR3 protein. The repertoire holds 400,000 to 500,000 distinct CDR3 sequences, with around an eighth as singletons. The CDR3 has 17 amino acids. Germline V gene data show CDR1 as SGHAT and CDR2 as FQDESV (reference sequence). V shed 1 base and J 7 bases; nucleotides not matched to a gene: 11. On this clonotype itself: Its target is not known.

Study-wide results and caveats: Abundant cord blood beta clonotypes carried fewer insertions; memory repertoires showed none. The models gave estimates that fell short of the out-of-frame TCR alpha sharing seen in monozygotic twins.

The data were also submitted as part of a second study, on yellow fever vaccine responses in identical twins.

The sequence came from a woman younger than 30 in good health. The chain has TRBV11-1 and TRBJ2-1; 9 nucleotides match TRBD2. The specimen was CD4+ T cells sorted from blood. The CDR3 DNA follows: TGTGCCAGCAGCTTAGTCCCTAGCGGGACCCTCGGGAATGAGCAGTTCTTC. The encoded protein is CASSLVPSGTLGNEQFF. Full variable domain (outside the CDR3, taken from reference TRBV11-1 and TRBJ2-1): EAEVAQSPRYKITEKSQAVAFWCDPISGHATLYWYRQILGQGPELLVQFQDESVVDDSQLPKDRFSAERLKGVDSTLKIQPAELGDSAMYLCASSLVPSGTLGNEQFFGPGTRLTVL.